The 26 T cell receptor beta chains presented below share a single source sample, sequenced in a study of shared clonotypes between healthy human individuals. Naive CD8 cells lacked CD45RO, underwent positive selection for CCR7 and left out terminally differentiated effector memory CD45RA+ cells. The assay was immunoSEQ multiplex PCR, and TCRdb's table has in-frame clones only and misses some. The sample holds about 2.2 million clones, just over 90% seen once. The sample comprised naive CD8+ T cells from PBMCs. Every receptor here comes from a man aged 18 to 30 in good health. Some clones in this sample may be carry-over from other donors' samples.

The chain is built from TRBV11-2 and TRBJ2-5, with D perhaps given as TRBD1 or TRBD2 (5 bases each). Germline assignment: CDR1 SGHAT and CDR2 FQNNGV. This CDR3 contains 13 residues. V lost 8 bases and J lost 2, with 12 bases in between. CDR3 residues: CASGERGQETQYF. CDR3 sequence (DNA): TGTGCCAGCGGGGAGAGGGGTCAAGAGACCCAGTACTTC.

CDR3 DNA: TGTGCCATCCGGGCTAGCGGAGACAATGAGCAGTTCTTC. Amino acid sequence: CAIRASGDNEQFF. The chain carries TRBV10-3 and TRBJ2-1, with TRBD2 matching 7 bases. The germline V gene encodes CDR1 ENHRY and CDR2 SYGVKD. J gave up 5 bases and V 8 bases, and 6 bases lay outside the gene matches. CDR3 size: 13 residues.

This clone was picked up one time. Other DNA sequences in the sample encode the same CDR3. This chain uses TRBV7-9 with TRBJ2-7; the match to TRBD1 covers 7 bases. CDR1 and CDR2 (germline): SEHNR, FQNEAQ (reference sequence). The CDR3 covers 14 residues. With 5 bases clipped from V and 1 base from J, the junction kept 5 bases outside the gene matches. DNA of the CDR3: TGTGCCAGCAGCGGCAGGGACAGATCCTACGAGCAGTACTTC. Translation: CASSGRDRSYEQYF.

The chain uses TRBV9 and TRBJ1-2, with 7 bases fitting TRBD1. V gave up 0 bases and J gave up 4 bases; unmatched junction bases: 6. The CDR3 totals 15 residues. CDR1 is SGDLS and CDR2 is YYNGEE in the germline V gene. CDR3 sequence: CASSVVSDRSYGYTF. As DNA, the CDR3 is TGTGCCAGCAGCGTAGTTTCGGACAGGAGCTATGGCTACACCTTC.

This clone has just one count. The chain uses TRBV13 and TRBJ2-7, with 7 bases matching TRBD1. The CDR3 length is 12 residues. Germline trimming cut 3 bases from V and 5 bases from J; bases unmatched to any gene: 1. Germline CDR1 is PRHDT and CDR2 is FYEKMQ (reference sequence). The CDR3 sequence: CASSFDRDEQYF. The CDR3 DNA reads TGTGCCAGCAGCTTCGACAGGGACGAGCAGTACTTC.

The chain has TRBV4-1 and TRBJ2-1; D remains unclear. Looked up from germline, CDR1 is MGHRA and CDR2 is YSYEKL. The CDR3 runs 16 residues. With 0 bases removed from V and 2 bases from J, the gap between germline ends came to 11 bases. The CDR3 region has the DNA TGCGCCAGCAGCCAAGATAGAGGTCCTCCCTACAATGAGCAGTTCTTC. Protein product: CASSQDRGPPYNEQFF.

As DNA, the CDR3 is TGTGCCAGCGGCACAGGGGGAAACGAGCAGTACTTC. Its protein is CASGTGGNEQYF. V is TRBV28 and J is TRBJ2-7; 8 bases fit TRBD1. V shed 8 bases and J 5 bases; nucleotides not matched to a gene: 5. CDR3 length: 12 residues. Germline V CDR1 and CDR2: MDHEN, SYDVKM.

J is TRBJ2-7 and V is TRBV5-6, with D perhaps matching TRBD2 (5 bases). CDR3 length: 13 residues. Germline V CDR1 and CDR2: SGHDT, YYEEEE. V dropped 0 bases and J dropped 7 bases, with 11 bases sitting between them. The CDR3 protein is CASSLGAGWEQYF. CDR3 nucleotides: TGTGCCAGCAGCTTGGGGGCGGGCTGGGAGCAGTACTTC.

The chain carries TRBV9 and TRBJ1-1; weak D call: TRBD1 (5 bases). Germline-derived CDR1 and CDR2 are SGDLS and YYNGEE. The CDR3 length is 15 residues. Trimming cost V 4 bases and J 6 bases, with 19 bases left between them. For the CDR3, the DNA is TGTGCCAGCAGCCCCTCCCCGAGGGGAAGGCCTGAAGCTTTCTTT. Its translation is CASSPSPRGRPEAFF.

The chain couples TRBV6-1 to TRBJ2-2; the D gene is possibly TRBD2 (6 bases). Germline CDR1 and CDR2: MNHNS and SASEGT. Trimming cost V 4 bases and J 4 bases, with 10 bases left between them. The CDR3 is made up of 14 amino acids. CDR3 in DNA: TGTGCCAGCAGTGTCCGGGGAGGCACCGGGGAGCTGTTTTTT. Translated: CASSVRGGTGELFF.

In the case of this clone: Other DNA sequences in this specimen translate into the identical CDR3. The chain recombines TRBV5-8 with TRBJ2-7, with D unresolved. CDR3 length: 11 amino acids. V was pared by 0 bases and J by 3 bases, with 1 base between. Germline loops: CDR1 SGHTS, CDR2 YDEGEE. The DNA of the CDR3 is TGTGCCAGCAGCTTGGGCTACGAGCAGTACTTC. Amino acid sequence: CASSLGYEQYF.

The chain combines TRBV7-9 with TRBJ2-7, with no clear D. V was shortened by 3 bases and J by 6 bases, with 12 bases between the two germline ends. This CDR3 has 13 amino acids. Germline V lookup: CDR1 SEHNR, CDR2 FQNEAQ (reference sequence). The CDR3 loop reads CASSLSSPLEQYF. Here the CDR3 DNA reads TGTGCCAGCAGCTTGTCGTCCCCCCTCGAGCAGTACTTC.

This chain links TRBV6-5 with TRBJ2-7; D possibly uses TRBD1 or TRBD2 (5 bases each). Germline assignment: CDR1 MNHEY and CDR2 SVGAGI. This CDR3 region has 14 residues. Trimming took off 3 bases at V and 1 base at J, with 10 bases between the two ends. The CDR3 here is CASSYGGTSYEQYF. The CDR3 DNA reads TGTGCCAGCAGTTATGGGGGAACTTCCTACGAGCAGTACTTC.

This CDR3 is CASSLFPGFTDTQYF. In DNA form, the CDR3 reads TGTGCCAGCAGCTTATTTCCGGGATTCACAGATACGCAGTATTTT. V and J are TRBV7-3 and TRBJ2-3, with D perhaps TRBD2 (5 bases). V was pared by 2 bases and J by 2 bases, with 11 bases between. The V gene's germline CDR1 is SGHTA and CDR2 FQGTGA. The CDR3 is 15 amino acids.

This rearrangement joins TRBV27 to TRBJ2-7; D is perhaps TRBD1 (6 bases). This CDR3 region has 11 residues. The V end was cut by 3 bases, the J end by 13 bases, with 13 bases between. Per germline, CDR1 MNHEY and CDR2 SMNVEV (reference sequence). The CDR3 DNA sequence: TGTGCCAGCAGTTTGGGGGACATCTCTTACTTC. Protein: CASSLGDISYF.

This clone occurred once. The chain links TRBV2 to TRBJ1-3; no definite D call. From germline, CDR1 is SNHLY and CDR2 FYNNEI. CDR3 length equals 15 residues. Trimming left V 6 bases short and J 0 bases short, with 12 bases between. In DNA, the CDR3 is TGTGCCAGCAGCCCAGGCGATGTCTCTGGAAACACCATATATTTT. Its translation is CASSPGDVSGNTIYF.

The chain couples TRBV5-1 to TRBJ2-2; D gene unclear. CDR1 is SGHRS and CDR2 is YFSETQ in the germline V gene. The ends were cut back, 0 bases at V and 7 bases at J, with 10 bases in the middle. CDR3 length: 14 amino acids. The CDR3 sequence is CASSLAIHGGELFF. In DNA form, the CDR3 reads TGCGCCAGCAGCTTGGCCATTCATGGCGGGGAGCTGTTTTTT.

This sequence joins TRBV18 and TRBJ2-5, with D possibly matching TRBD2 (5 bases). V was pared by 1 base and J by 1 base, with 10 bases between. The CDR3 length is 15 residues. Germline V gives CDR1 KGHSH, CDR2 LQKENI. This CDR3 is CASSPLRLAQETQYF. The CDR3 bases are TGTGCCAGCTCACCACTTCGTCTAGCCCAAGAGACCCAGTACTTC. Full variable domain (remainder filled in from reference TRBV18 and TRBJ2-5): NAGVMQNPRHLVRRRGQEARLRCSPMKGHSHVYWYRQLPEEGLKFMVYLQKENIIDESGMPKERFSAEFPKEGPSILRIQQVVRGDSAAYFCASSPLRLAQETQYFGPGTRLLVL.

The J gene is TRBJ2-6, the V gene TRBV7-8, with a possible D match to TRBD1 (6 bases). Trimming took off 1 base at V and 2 bases at J, with 15 bases between the two ends. Per germline, CDR1 SGHVS and CDR2 FQNEAQ. This CDR3 is built from 18 residues. The CDR3, as DNA: TGTGCCAGCAGCTTAGTCAGGGGAAAAGATACTGGGGCCAACGTCCTGACTTTC. Translating it yields CASSLVRGKDTGANVLTF.

V usage is TRBV19 and J usage is TRBJ2-3, with 10 bases that match TRBD2. V lost 6 bases and J lost 2; bases outside the gene matches: 5. Germline CDR1 reads LNHDA; CDR2 reads SQIVND (reference sequence). The CDR3 extends over 15 amino acids. CDR3 sequence reads: CASSPLAGITDTQYF. For the CDR3, the DNA is TGTGCCAGTAGCCCACTAGCGGGGATCACAGATACGCAGTATTTT.

Concerning this clone itself: Other DNA sequences from this sample encode an identical CDR3 as well. As DNA, the CDR3 is TGCGCCAGCAGCCCGGCGGGGGCCTACAATGAGCAGTTCTTC. It translates to CASSPAGAYNEQFF. The rearrangement joins TRBV4-1 to TRBJ2-1; TRBD2 matches at 7 bases. V gave up 4 bases and J gave up 2 bases; unmatched junction bases: 2. The CDR3 covers 14 residues. Germline CDR1 reads MGHRA; CDR2 reads YSYEKL.

This rearrangement joins TRBV18 to TRBJ1-3, with D uncertain. The CDR3 sequence is 16 residues long. Looked up from germline, CDR1 is KGHSH and CDR2 is LQKENI. V lost 2 bases and J lost 3, with 14 bases in between. CDR3 nucleotide sequence: TGTGCCAGCTCACCAGACACCCAGTGGGTTGGAAACACCATATATTTT. It translates to CASSPDTQWVGNTIYF.

The chain links TRBV19 to TRBJ2-1; TRBD2 aligns across 9 bases. J was trimmed by 12 bases and V by 6 bases; bases with no gene match: 15. Per the germline V gene, CDR1 is LNHDA and CDR2 is SQIVND (reference sequence). CDR3 length: 15 residues. The CDR3 is CASRDTGTSRFGQFF. CDR3 nucleotide sequence: TGTGCCAGTAGAGATACCGGGACTAGCCGGTTTGGGCAGTTCTTC.

This clone came up once. The V and J genes are TRBV10-3 and TRBJ2-5; maybe TRBD1 (6 bases). The CDR3 has 15 residues. Germline CDR1 and CDR2: ENHRY and SYGVKD. V lost 1 base and J lost 0, with 9 bases in between. The CDR3 reads CAISEFRGNQETQYF. The CDR3 bases are TGTGCCATCAGTGAGTTCAGGGGCAACCAAGAGACCCAGTACTTC.

The rearrangement uses TRBV11-3 and TRBJ2-1; 9 nucleotides align to TRBD1. There are 16 residues in the CDR3. With 4 bases clipped from V and 8 bases from J, the junction kept 12 bases outside the gene matches. CDR1 and CDR2 from the germline V gene are SGHNT and YENEEA. In DNA form, the CDR3 reads TGTGCCAGCAGCTACCTTGGGGGACAGGGAGCGGATGAGCAGTTCTTC. This encodes CASSYLGGQGADEQFF. The full variable domain, completed using reference TRBV11-3 and TRBJ2-1, is EAGVVQSPRYKIIEKKQPVAFWCNPISGHNTLYWYLQNLGQGPELLIRYENEEAVDDSQLPKDRFSAERLKGVDSTLKIQPAELGDSAVYLCASSYLGGQGADEQFFGPGTRLTVL.

The V and J genes are TRBV7-2 and TRBJ2-7, with TRBD1 matching 7 bases. V gave up 5 bases and J gave up 4 bases; unmatched junction bases: 8. CDR1 is SGHTA, CDR2 FQGNSA, per germline. This CDR3 comprises 14 residues. CDR3 amino acids: CASSPGDSYYEQYF. The CDR3 coding sequence is TGTGCCAGCAGCCCCGGGGACAGTTATTACGAGCAGTACTTC.